This T cell receptor (beta chain) comes out of a study of T cells after yellow fever vaccination. A word on this clonotype: Its antigen is still unknown.

The trim removed 5 bases at V and 4 bases at J, leaving 7 bases unmatched. The CDR3 is made up of 16 amino acids. Germline V gives CDR1 SGHKS, CDR2 YYEKEE (reference sequence). TCRdb passed the 5' RACE reads through MiXCR, listing each CDR3 protein once. The sample yields under 550,000 distinct CDR3 sequences, around a fifth seen once. Overall study results and limits: Although the secondary response was weaker, it peaked faster, at day 5 versus 15. Overall, a small share of clonotypes was seen in both CD4 and CD8 compartments.

The rearrangement joins TRBV5-5 to TRBJ2-6; TRBD1 agrees at 9 bases. The source was PBMCs, collected about 20 days after the first yellow fever vaccination. The source of this sequence is a man younger than 30 who received the YFV17D yellow fever vaccine. CDR3 loop: CASRKQGAQGANVLTF. In DNA, the CDR3 is TGTGCCAGCAGGAAACAGGGGGCGCAAGGGGCCAACGTCCTGACTTTC. The full variable domain, with the rest looked up from reference TRBV5-5 and TRBJ2-6, is DAGVTQSPTHLIKTRGQQVTLRCSPISGHKSVSWYQQVLGQGPQFIFQYYEKEERGRGNFPDRFSARQFPNYSSELNVNALLLGDSALYLCASRKQGAQGANVLTFGAGSRLTVL.